The 16 T cell receptor beta chains in this list originate from one sample, sequenced in a study of Ad26.COV2.S vaccination and SARS-CoV-2 variants. Treatment in this sample: 19 received Ad26.COV2.S at low or high dose, single or two shots; roughly five received placebo; per-sample allocation not given. Sampling took place 63 days after the first vaccine or placebo injection. Measured with immunoSEQ multiplex PCR; TCRdb has only the in-frame clones, and not every one. The sample holds 410,000 or so clones, around 92% seen once. The specimen was peripheral blood, collected in a trial of Ad26.COV2.S vaccine versus placebo. All receptors derive from a person aged 18 to 65 who received the Ad26.COV2.S COVID-19 vaccine or a placebo.

The chain employs TRBV3-1 (or the pseudogene TRBV3-2) and TRBJ1-4; no definite D call. V was clipped by 3 bases and J by 5 bases, with 7 bases between them. Germline V lookup: CDR1 LGHDT, CDR2 YNNKEL (reference sequence). This CDR3 region has 13 residues. The CDR3 region has the DNA TGTGCCAGCAGCCATAGGGAGAATGAAAAACTGTTTTTT. Translation: CASSHRENEKLFF.

This clone was observed once. This chain links TRBV9 with TRBJ1-2; D unresolved. V was trimmed by 3 bases and J by 5 bases, leaving 14 bases between them. The CDR3 totals 14 residues. CDR1 is SGDLS, CDR2 YYNGEE, per germline. DNA of the CDR3: TGTGCCAGCAGCGCCGAGGGATCGAGTTATGGCTACACCTTC. Its protein is CASSAEGSSYGYTF.

This clone was recorded only once. This chain joins TRBV5-6 and TRBJ2-3; 13 positions agree with TRBD2. V dropped 3 bases and J dropped 1; count of bases not matched to a gene: 5. The CDR3 runs 17 residues. From germline, CDR1 is SGHDT and CDR2 YYEEEE. The chain's CDR3 is CASSSTGTSGGTDTQYF. The CDR3 DNA follows: TGTGCCAGCAGCTCAACCGGGACTAGCGGGGGCACAGATACGCAGTATTTT.

CDR3 in DNA: TGCGCCAGCAGCTTGGATGGGCAGGGCTGGAACGAGCAGTACTTC. This encodes CASSLDGQGWNEQYF. The rearrangement joins TRBV5-1 to TRBJ2-7; a possible D gene is TRBD1 (5 bases). Looked up from germline, CDR1 is SGHRS and CDR2 is YFSETQ. There are 15 residues in the CDR3. Trimming pared 0 bases from V and 5 bases from J, leaving 15 bases between.

The V call is TRBV4-3, the J call TRBJ2-2, with 7 bases aligning to TRBD2. In germline, CDR1 is LGHNA, CDR2 YSLEER. J gave up 9 bases and V 1 base, and 8 bases lay outside the gene matches. There are 15 residues in the CDR3. CDR3 amino acids: CASSQGFWGGWELFF. In nucleotides, the CDR3 is TGCGCCAGCAGCCAAGGTTTCTGGGGGGGTTGGGAGCTGTTTTTT.

A single count supports this clone. The chain uses TRBV19 and TRBJ1-4, with D perhaps TRBD1 (6 bases). Trimming pared 7 bases from V and 5 bases from J, leaving 17 bases between. The CDR3 covers 15 residues. CDR1 is LNHDA and CDR2 is SQIVND in the germline V gene (reference sequence). CDR3 bases: TGTGCCAGTAAAGTAGCCGACAGGACAAATGAAAAACTGTTTTTT. Its translation: CASKVADRTNEKLFF.

The chain has TRBV5-1 and TRBJ2-5; 7 bases agree with TRBD1. J lost 0 bases, V lost 4 bases, and 6 bases had no gene match. Germline CDR1 and CDR2: SGHRS and YFSETQ. The CDR3 runs 15 residues. CDR3 region: CASSSLGQNQETQYF. DNA for the CDR3: TGCGCCAGCAGCAGTCTGGGACAGAACCAAGAGACCCAGTACTTC.

The CDR3 DNA follows: TGTGCCAGTAGTTTAGTATCGGGGGCTACAGATACGCAGTATTTT. Translating it yields CASSLVSGATDTQYF. The chain combines TRBV19 with TRBJ2-3, with D possibly being TRBD1 or TRBD2 (6 bases each). Germline values: CDR1 LNHDA, CDR2 SQIVND (reference sequence). The CDR3 spans 15 residues. Trimming removed 5 bases from V and 3 bases from J, with 15 bases in between.

The chain uses TRBV9 and TRBJ2-1; no clear D. Looked up from germline, CDR1 is SGDLS and CDR2 is YYNGEE. With 0 bases removed from V and 0 bases from J, the gap between germline ends came to 7 bases. The CDR3 has 15 residues. The chain's CDR3 is CASSVGHISYNEQFF. DNA of the CDR3: TGTGCCAGCAGCGTAGGACACATCTCCTACAATGAGCAGTTCTTC.

The J gene is TRBJ1-5, the V gene TRBV27; TRBD1 might be the D (5 bases). The CDR3 is 14 residues long. V was trimmed by 0 bases and J by 4 bases, leaving 7 bases between them. The germline CDR1 and CDR2 sequences are MNHEY and SMNVEV (reference sequence). The CDR3 here is CASSLSGVNQPQHF. The CDR3 bases are TGTGCCAGCAGTTTATCAGGGGTTAATCAGCCCCAGCATTTT.

This clone appeared once. The rearrangement joins TRBV5-1 to TRBJ2-2, with TRBD2 matching 13 bases. The CDR3 length is 19 residues. Germline lookup yields CDR1 SGHRS and CDR2 YFSETQ. The J segment lost 3 bases and the V segment lost 4 bases, leaving 12 bases of the junction unmatched. CDR3 residues: CASSPTLGLAGAYTGELFF. The CDR3 region has the DNA TGCGCCAGCAGCCCCACGCTAGGACTAGCGGGGGCCTACACCGGGGAGCTGTTTTTT.

The chain recombines TRBV6-5 with TRBJ1-1, with unresolved D. The CDR3 is 16 residues long. V was pared by 2 bases and J by 2 bases, with 15 bases between. Germline V gives CDR1 MNHEY, CDR2 SVGAGI. The CDR3 spells CASSYRAVLTNTEAFF. In DNA, the CDR3 is TGTGCCAGCAGTTACCGTGCGGTCCTGACTAACACTGAAGCTTTCTTT.

The chain couples TRBV6-2 or TRBV6-3 to TRBJ2-5; D is possibly TRBD1 (5 bases). The V end lost 6 bases, the J end lost 2 bases, and 13 bases lay between the germline ends. CDR1 MNHEY and CDR2 SVGEGT come from the germline V gene. The CDR3 runs to 14 residues. The CDR3 loop reads CASSPGHLQETQYF. DNA of the CDR3: TGTGCCAGCAGCCCCGGACACCTACAAGAGACCCAGTACTTC.

The rearrangement links TRBV19 to TRBJ1-5; D possibly corresponds to TRBD1 (6 bases). This CDR3 comprises 13 residues. Germline loops: CDR1 LNHDA, CDR2 SQIVND (reference sequence). V lost 7 bases and J 6 bases, leaving 13 bases between the germline ends. The CDR3 loop reads CASTPAGVQPQHF. The CDR3 DNA sequence: TGTGCCAGTACCCCCGCAGGGGTTCAGCCCCAGCATTTT.

The rearrangement links TRBV4-3 to TRBJ2-7, with D uncertain. CDR1 and CDR2 from the germline V gene are LGHNA and YSLEER. Trimming left V 1 base short and J 5 bases short, with 15 bases between. This CDR3 contains 15 residues. CDR3 nucleotide sequence: TGCGCCAGCAGCCAAGCGGATTGGCCGATCGACGAGCAGTACTTC. Its protein is CASSQADWPIDEQYF.

The rearrangement links TRBV5-1 to TRBJ2-2, with D uncertain. Germline CDR1 SGHRS, CDR2 YFSETQ. V was clipped by 4 bases and J by 6 bases, with 16 bases between them. This CDR3 is 15 amino acids long. The CDR3 coding sequence is TGCGCCAGCAGCCTGGAATTGTCACGGCCCGGGGAGCTGTTTTTT. Protein: CASSLELSRPGELFF.